A single T cell receptor beta chain is shown here with its context. Its cognate antigen is unknown. Unmatched junction bases numbered 3, after V lost 6 bases and J lost 2 bases. Germline V CDR1 and CDR2: MNHNS, SASEGT. This CDR3 has 13 residues. RNA transcripts gave rise to amplified TCR beta CDR3 regions. TCR CDR3 regions were first amplified by RT-PCR with HTBI primers. One entry per CDR3 protein results from TCRdb running MiXCR on the multiplex PCR reads. Of over 300,000 distinct CDR3 sequences in the sample, approximately 14% were seen once. The data belong to a study of T cells in Graves' hyperthyroidism and ophthalmopathy. Findings and limits, study-wide: Researchers found most expanded thyroid clonotypes above 0.001 in blood as well. Ophthalmopathy could be told apart from stable hyperthyroidism with a 13 V-J model.

Sequencing was performed on blood. The chain carries TRBV6-1 and TRBJ2-5; TRBD2 aligns across 7 bases. The receptor's source is a woman aged 40 to 50 with Graves' ophthalmopathy. As DNA, the CDR3 is TGTGCCAGCAGGCGAGCGGGACAAGAGACCCAGTACTTC. Translation: CASRRAGQETQYF.